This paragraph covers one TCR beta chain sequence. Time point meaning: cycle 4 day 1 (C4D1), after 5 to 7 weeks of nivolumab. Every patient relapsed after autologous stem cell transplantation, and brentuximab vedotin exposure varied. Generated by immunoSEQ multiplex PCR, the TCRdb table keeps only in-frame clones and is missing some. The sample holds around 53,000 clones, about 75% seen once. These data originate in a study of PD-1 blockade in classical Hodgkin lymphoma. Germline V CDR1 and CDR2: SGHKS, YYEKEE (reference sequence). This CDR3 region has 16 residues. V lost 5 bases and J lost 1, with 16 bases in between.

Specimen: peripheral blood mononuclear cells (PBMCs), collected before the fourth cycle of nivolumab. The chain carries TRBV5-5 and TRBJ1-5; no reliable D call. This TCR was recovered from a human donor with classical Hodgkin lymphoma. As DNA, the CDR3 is TGTGCCAGCAGTCCAAGTGGCCCTAGGAGCAATCAGCCCCAGCATTTT. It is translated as CASSPSGPRSNQPQHF.